This TCR beta chain is from a study of T cell responses to AZD1222 COVID-19 vaccine. Findings and caveats of the study: Increased Spike-specific TCR breadth and depth were observed after two AZD1222 doses. Most donors were white British, females outnumbered males, and clonal diversity was possibly underestimated. The span of vaccine-associated CD4 TCRs extended across spike, with dominance at 160-218 and 743-854.

This clone was observed a few times. Its antigen is still unknown. The CDR3 totals 17 residues. Germline V lookup: CDR1 KGHSH, CDR2 LQKENI. Trimming cost V 0 bases and J 1 base, with 13 bases left between them. Using immunoSEQ multiplex PCR, the repertoire was profiled, and TCRdb retains in-frame clones only, with some absent. The sample has around 120,000 clones; approximately 90% are singletons. The J gene is TRBJ1-5, the V gene TRBV18; D unresolved. This clonotype was sampled from an adult who received the AZD1222 COVID-19 vaccine. Sequenced material: peripheral blood, taken 28 days after the second AZD1222 dose. CDR3 sequence reads: CASSPPRSGGSNQPQHF. CDR3 in DNA: TGTGCCAGCTCACCACCGAGGTCTGGTGGGAGCAATCAGCCCCAGCATTTT.